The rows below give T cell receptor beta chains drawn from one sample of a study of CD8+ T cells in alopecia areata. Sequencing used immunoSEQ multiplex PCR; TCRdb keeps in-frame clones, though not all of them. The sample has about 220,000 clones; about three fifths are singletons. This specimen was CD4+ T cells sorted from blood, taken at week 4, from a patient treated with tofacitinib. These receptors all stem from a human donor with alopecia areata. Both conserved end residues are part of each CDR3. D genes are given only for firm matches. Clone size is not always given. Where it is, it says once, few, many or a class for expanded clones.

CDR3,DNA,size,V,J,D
CASRRTGYTEAFF,TGTGCCAGCAGGAGGACAGGGTACACTGAAGCTTTCTTT,-,TRBV6-5,TRBJ1-1,TRBD1
CAWSVQGATEAFF,TGTGCCTGGAGTGTACAGGGGGCCACTGAAGCTTTCTTT,-,TRBV30,TRBJ1-1,TRBD1
CASSSTQKIYGYTF,TGTGCCAGCAGTTCCACACAGAAGATCTATGGCTACACCTTC,few,TRBV6-1,TRBJ1-2,-
CASSSPGVGLAKNIQYF,TGTGCCAGCAGCTCGCCTGGGGTGGGACTAGCCAAAAACATTCAGTACTTC,-,TRBV7-9,TRBJ2-4,-
CASSDGRTYGYTF,TGCGCCAGCAGCGACGGACGGACCTATGGCTACACCTTC,-,TRBV5-1,TRBJ1-2,-
CASSLSGSTDTQYF,TGTGCCAGCAGTTTATCCGGGAGTACAGATACGCAGTATTTT,few,TRBV28,TRBJ2-3,-
CASSEVNVLTF,TGTGCCAGCAGTGAGGTAAACGTCCTGACTTTC,-,TRBV2,TRBJ2-6,-
CASSRGGIPTDTQYF,TGTGCCAGCAGCCGAGGGGGGATTCCCACAGATACGCAGTATTTT,-,TRBV6-5,TRBJ2-3,-
CASLSGVPFNEQFF,TGTGCCAGCCTTTCCGGGGTACCGTTCAATGAGCAGTTCTTC,many,TRBV25-1,TRBJ2-1,-
CASSSPGPEAFF,TGTGCCAGCAGCTCTCCCGGGCCTGAAGCTTTCTTT,-,TRBV7-2,TRBJ1-1,-
CASSQVRAEGYTF,TGCGCCAGCAGCCAAGTAAGGGCGGAAGGCTACACCTTC,few,TRBV4-1,TRBJ1-2,-
CASSQAPGGLSYNEQFF,TGCGCCAGCAGCCAAGCCCCAGGGGGCTTGTCCTACAATGAGCAGTTCTTC,-,TRBV4-3,TRBJ2-1,TRBD1
CAWSATGGITDTQYF,TGTGCCTGGAGTGCGACAGGGGGTATCACAGATACGCAGTATTTT,few,TRBV30,TRBJ2-3,TRBD1
CASSDSFYNEQFF,TGTGCCAGCAGTGACAGCTTTTACAATGAGCAGTTCTTC,-,TRBV2,TRBJ2-1,-
CATKSSGANVLTF,TGTGCCACCAAGAGCTCTGGGGCCAACGTCCTGACTTTC,-,TRBV6-5,TRBJ2-6,-
CASSQERGSVTDTQYF,TGTGCCAGCAGCCAAGAGAGAGGGAGCGTTACAGATACGCAGTATTTT,-,TRBV14,TRBJ2-3,-
CASSGASGSSNYGYTF,TGCGCCAGCAGTGGGGCGTCGGGCTCATCTAACTATGGCTACACCTTC,few,TRBV23-1,TRBJ1-2,-
CASSLTRTDTGELFF,TGTGCCAGCAGCTTAACCCGGACAGACACCGGGGAGCTGTTTTTT,few,TRBV7-3,TRBJ2-2,-
CASSSWGEGNQPQHF,TGTGCCAGCAGCTCATGGGGGGAAGGCAATCAGCCCCAGCATTTT,-,TRBV27,TRBJ1-5,-
CASSQGLMNTEAFF,TGCGCCAGCAGCCAAGGACTGATGAACACTGAAGCTTTCTTT,-,TRBV4-3,TRBJ1-1,-
CASSRTGLGHEQYF,TGTGCCAGCAGCCGGACAGGATTGGGCCACGAGCAGTACTTC,-,TRBV27,TRBJ2-7,TRBD1
CATRLGGLVPQETQYF,TGTGCCACCAGGCTAGGGGGGCTAGTACCTCAAGAGACCCAGTACTTC,-,TRBV15,TRBJ2-5,-
CASSLEAKSGETQYF,TGCGCCAGCAGCTTGGAGGCAAAAAGTGGAGAGACCCAGTACTTC,few,TRBV5-1,TRBJ2-5,-
CASSFSVFGAGELFF,-,-,TRBV7-9,TRBJ2-2,-
CASSEPSLISGEQFF,TGTGCCAGCAGTGAACCCAGCCTAATCTCCGGTGAGCAGTTCTTC,-,TRBV25-1,TRBJ2-1,-
CAKGDGTEAFF,TGTGCCAAGGGGGACGGCACTGAAGCTTTCTTT,many,TRBV27,TRBJ1-1,-
CSVGKLAGGPDTQYF,TGCAGCGTTGGTAAACTAGCGGGGGGTCCAGATACGCAGTATTTT,-,TRBV29-1,TRBJ2-3,TRBD2
CASSHREPTNEKLFF,TGCGCCAGCAGCCACCGCGAGCCAACTAATGAAAAACTGTTTTTT,few,TRBV4-3,TRBJ1-4,-
CSATPTNGEQFF,TGCAGCGCCACCCCGACTAACGGTGAGCAGTTCTTC,few,TRBV29-1,TRBJ2-1,-
CASSQNLGLAGGGSSYNEQFF,TGCGCCAGCAGCCAAAACTTGGGACTAGCGGGGGGCGGAAGCTCCTACAATGAGCAGTTCTTC,-,TRBV4-3,TRBJ2-1,TRBD2
CASSWRYEQYF,TGTGCCAGCAGCTGGAGATACGAGCAGTACTTC,-,TRBV7-2,TRBJ2-7,-
CASRITGRWDQPQHF,TGTGCCAGTAGGATCACAGGGAGGTGGGATCAGCCCCAGCATTTT,-,TRBV19,TRBJ1-5,-
CATSGGQLYGYTF,TGTGCCACCAGCGGGGGGCAGCTCTATGGCTACACCTTC,-,TRBV15,TRBJ1-2,-
CASSLAARGVSYEQYF,TGTGCCAGCAGCTTGGCGGCGCGGGGGGTCTCCTACGAGCAGTACTTC,-,TRBV5-6,TRBJ2-7,TRBD2
CASSPEGPQEQYF,TGTGCCAGCAGCCCCGAGGGTCCGCAAGAGCAGTACTTC,-,TRBV11-2,TRBJ2-7,-
CSGSPKSLYGYTF,TGCAGCGGTTCCCCTAAAAGCCTCTATGGCTACACCTTC,-,TRBV29-1,TRBJ1-2,-